The source of this TCR beta chain is a study of control samples from healthy donors and cancer patients. Some clones are missing from TCRdb's copy, which holds only in-frame ones; the method was immunoSEQ multiplex PCR. The table shows roughly 170,000 clones, with about 91% occurring only once. Germline CDR1 reads SGHTA; CDR2 reads FQGNSA. J gave up 5 bases and V 4 bases, and 5 bases lay outside the gene matches. The CDR3 is made up of 15 amino acids. Sequenced sample: blood. The receptor's source is a woman aged 25 to 39 in good health. The rearrangement joins TRBV7-2 to TRBJ2-5, with 12 bases fitting TRBD2. The CDR3 DNA reads TGTGCCAGCAGCTCGAGACTAGCGGGGGAGGAGACCCAGTACTTC. Translating it yields CASSSRLAGEETQYF.